This T cell receptor (beta chain) was sequenced in a study of shared clonotypes between healthy human individuals. Study results and caveats: Rarefaction showed sorted-subset sequencing was incomplete despite large depth. In a few donors, around 5% of naive CD4 clonotypes appeared in common. Memory subsets generally showed smaller estimated richness than naive subsets did. Blood was the sole source, and tissue repertoires probably differ.

The CDR3 has 15 amino acids. The germline V gene has CDR1 SGHRS and CDR2 YFSETQ. The ends were cut back, 0 bases at V and 3 bases at J, with 13 bases in the middle. Measured with immunoSEQ multiplex PCR; TCRdb has only the in-frame clones, and not every one. This table has 780,000 or so clones, 72% appearing once. A few counts support this clone. Its antigen is undetermined. The sequencing input was memory CD4+ T cells sorted from blood. Subset given: CD45RA-negative fraction. This sequence joins TRBV5-1 and TRBJ2-7, with D perhaps matching TRBD1 or TRBD2 (5 bases each). The TCR sequence derives from a young woman in good health. CDR3 nucleotide sequence: TGCGCCAGCAGCTTGGGAGGGGCCGCGGGCTACGAGCAGTACTTC. As protein: CASSLGGAAGYEQYF.